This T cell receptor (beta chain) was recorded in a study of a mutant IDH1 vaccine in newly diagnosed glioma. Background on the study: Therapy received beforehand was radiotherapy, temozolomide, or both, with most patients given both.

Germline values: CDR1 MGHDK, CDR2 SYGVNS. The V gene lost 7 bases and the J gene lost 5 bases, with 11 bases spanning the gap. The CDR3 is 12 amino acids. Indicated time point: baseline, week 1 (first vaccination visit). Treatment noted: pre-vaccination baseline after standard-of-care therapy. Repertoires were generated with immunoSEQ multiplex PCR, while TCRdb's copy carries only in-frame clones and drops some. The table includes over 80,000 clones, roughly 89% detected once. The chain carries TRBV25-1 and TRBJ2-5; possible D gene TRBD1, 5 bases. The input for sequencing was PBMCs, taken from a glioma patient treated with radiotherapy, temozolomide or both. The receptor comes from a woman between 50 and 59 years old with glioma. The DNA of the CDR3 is TGTGCCAGCAAGGGTGGGGCCGAGACCCAGTACTTC. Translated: CASKGGAETQYF.